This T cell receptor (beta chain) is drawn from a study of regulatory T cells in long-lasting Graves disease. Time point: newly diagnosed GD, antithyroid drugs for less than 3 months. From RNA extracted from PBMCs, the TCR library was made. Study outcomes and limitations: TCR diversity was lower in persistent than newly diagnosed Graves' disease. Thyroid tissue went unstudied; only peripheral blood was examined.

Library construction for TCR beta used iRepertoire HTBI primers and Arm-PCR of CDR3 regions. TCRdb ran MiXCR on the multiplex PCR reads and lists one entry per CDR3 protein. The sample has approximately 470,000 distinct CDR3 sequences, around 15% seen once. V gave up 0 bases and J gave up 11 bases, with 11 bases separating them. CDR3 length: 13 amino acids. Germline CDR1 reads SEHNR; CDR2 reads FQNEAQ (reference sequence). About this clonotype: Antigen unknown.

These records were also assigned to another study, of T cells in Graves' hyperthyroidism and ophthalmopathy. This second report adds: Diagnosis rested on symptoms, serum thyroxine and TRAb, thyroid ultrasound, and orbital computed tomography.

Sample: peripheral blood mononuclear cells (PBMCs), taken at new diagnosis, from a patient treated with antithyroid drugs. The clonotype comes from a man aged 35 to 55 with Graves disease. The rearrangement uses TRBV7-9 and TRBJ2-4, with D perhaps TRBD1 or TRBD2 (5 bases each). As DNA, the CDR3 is TGTGCCAGCAGCTTAGCGACTCTGGGGGTTCAGTACTTC. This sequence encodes CASSLATLGVQYF.